This entry concerns a single T cell receptor (beta chain). This receptor's antigen is unknown. No qualities accompany the bases; no much larger clone lies one base away. This sample is part of a study of cytomegalovirus exposure and HLA in healthy donors (dated by TCRdb to the late 2010s). In the study overall: An earlier analysis of 587 of the donors reported about 260 Gb of sequence data and 117 million unique TCR beta sequences obtained from 150 million to 200 million T cells. An early release covering roughly 640 HLA-typed donors comprised 250 to 350 gigabases of sequencing data and approximately 85 million unique TCR sequences. Of the 350 to 450 genotyped donors, approximately 82% fell in the genetic ancestry cluster associated with self-reported Caucasian donors. The study aimed to test whether cataloging public T cell receptors could reveal signatures of past pathogen exposure. The study profiled the T cell repertoires of more than 500 subjects by immunosequencing and related them to cytomegalovirus serostatus. Along with the roughly 670-subject first cohort, a separate validation cohort of 120 different subjects was used. High-throughput TCR immunosequencing, statistical association of individual TCRs with disease status, and machine learning were combined to predict cytomegalovirus infection status. A later analysis re-analyzed previously published TCR beta repertoires from roughly 690 donors and added high-resolution HLA genotyping to study TCR occurrence patterns. In the later analysis, no new phenotypic data were used to find candidate immune exposures; instead, reliance was placed on TCR beta sequences and their occurrence across donors. An earlier analysis of around 640 of the donors used high-throughput TCR beta sequencing to judge whether each TCR beta V gene segment behaved as functional or pseudogenic. Donor age, sex, ethnicity and CMV serostatus were collected together with the repertoire data. In a later genetic analysis, genome-wide SNP genotypes for about 65% of the roughly 670 donors were used, and that subset was treated as a discovery cohort. All discovery cohort repertoires had been generated on a single sequencing platform. HLA typing included class I and class II loci at four-digit resolution. Typing coverage varied by locus: roughly 629-640 donors for A, B, C, DRB1 and DQB1; approximately 520 for DQA1; about 600 for DPA1; approximately 470 for DPB1. Roughly five DR-DQ haplotypes were handled as single units for association and clustering, since linkage in the cohort was strong. Among roughly 400 genotyped donors of the cohort, an average of about 240,000 unique TCR beta nucleotide sequences were sequenced per donor, around 20% of them non-productive.

On the study overall, not on this receptor specifically: A later genetic analysis associated a missense DCLRE1C variant with V-gene and J-gene trimming of TCR beta chains, and an independent cohort replicated the association. At a false discovery rate of 0.05, a later analysis linked fewer than 20,000 TCR beta sequences to specific HLA alleles. A later analysis reported that several top co-occurrence clusters appeared linked to parvovirus B19, influenza, CMV and Epstein-Barr virus. A later analysis found that most CMV-associated TCR beta chains appeared HLA-restricted, with HLA associations seemingly driven largely by CMV exposure. Because HLA typing was unavailable for some donors at each locus, only the typed subset was used in association tests. The authors suggested that the approach could potentially be extended to other disease states and immunological phenotypes. The presence/absence analyses assumed that sequencing depth was roughly uniform across donors, and that assumption may not be true. Strong co-occurrence of HLA alleles, especially DR and DQ, made assigning TCR associations to individual alleles difficult. In the study, some 180 TCR beta chains were listed as associated with cytomegalovirus. In a later genetic analysis, fewer N-insertions in productive TCRs were reported among donors in an Asian-associated ancestry cluster than the approximately 710-donor mean. For the cohort, immune exposure information was limited to CMV serostatus. In a later analysis, TCR association rates were found to vary across HLA loci, with the most associated TCRs seen for DRB1 alleles and the fewest for HLA-C alleles. An earlier analysis of some 590 of the donors showed that most TCR beta V segments appeared in productive rearrangements either about 87% or about 30% of the time, which broadly matched IMGT annotations. A further reported finding was that TCR beta sequences accurately predicted the HLA-A and HLA-B alleles for most subjects in the first cohort. The classifier was reported to diagnose cytomegalovirus status with high specificity and sensitivity in both the original and validation cohorts. The sequencing pipeline was judged likely to have produced a cluster of highly shared sequence variants as a technical artifact. Only TCR beta chains were sequenced in this cohort, and the absence of alpha or paired-chain data limited detectable features. Because counts were too low, some 17 rarely observed V segments, including chromosome 9 orphons, were left out of the earlier analysis of several hundred of the donors. Most TCR sequences were seen in very few donors, while some public TCRs were found in many individuals. In a later analysis, HLA-associated TCR beta chains were found to be more clonally expanded and to have lower generation probabilities than equally common non-associated chains. A few of the identified cytomegalovirus-associated TCR beta chains were confirmed in vitro to be specific for cytomegalovirus antigens. Correlated functional status among segregating V segments might reflect linkage disequilibrium, but an unknown experimental factor could not be ruled out.

Libraries were made using the immunoSEQ multiplex PCR assay. For the multiplex PCR, a mixture combining 60 forward primers for TCR Vbeta segments and 13 reverse primers for TCR Jbeta segments was used. Amplification of the CDR3 region of rearranged TCR beta genes was performed with a multiplex PCR assay on genomic DNA. On the Illumina HiSeq System, the amplified TCR beta libraries were sequenced as 87-base-pair reads. In the source study's methods: A later analysis counted about 76 million unique TCR beta chains across the 600 to 850 repertoires, and some 12 million of these chains were shared by at least two donors. Raw reads were error-corrected and collapsed into unique sequences by a nearest-neighbor algorithm in which closely related sequences were merged to remove PCR and sequencing errors. Alignment of CDR3 sequences to IMGT reference sequences was used to assign V, D and J gene segments. For a sequence to be retained, a match of at least six nucleotides was required to both a V gene segment and a J gene segment. A rearrangement counted as productive if the CDR3 had no stop codons and remained in frame with V and J, and every other rearrangement counted as non-productive. Following IMGT convention, CDR3 was defined as the stretch from the second conserved V-encoded cysteine up to the conserved J-encoded phenylalanine. Sequences without an unambiguous match to a single V gene segment were excluded from the earlier analysis of over 500 of the donors. An earlier analysis of fewer than 650 of the donors classified V segments as functional when productive rearrangements were above 56.7% and as segregating when the standard deviation between donors was above 5%. A statistical classification framework was built to diagnose cytomegalovirus status from the catalog of TCR beta chain sequences. In a later analysis, V and J genes were assigned by comparing TCR nucleotide sequences against IMGT/GENE-DB human TR gene sequences. Using the TCRdist pipeline, a later analysis assigned CDR3 sequences along with most-parsimonious VDJ recombination scenarios. In a later analysis, each TCR beta chain was defined by its CDR3 amino acid sequence together with its V-gene family, and reads lacking a unique V-gene family were excluded. A later analysis removed 550 to 700 highly shared, low-generation-probability nucleotide sequences to deal with suspected cross-contamination and a sequencing artifact. A later analysis calculated a clonal expansion index for each public chain from normalized within-repertoire ranks of inferred template counts. Generation probabilities in a later analysis came from a VDJ recombination model fitted to out-of-frame rearrangements, and those results were checked against IGoR. A later analysis scored TCR-TCR, TCR-HLA and TCR-CMV co-occurrence with hypergeometric tests, applying a repertoire-size bias correction to TCR pairs. A later analysis estimated false discovery rates by permuting HLA or CMV assignments 20 times. In a later analysis, co-occurring TCRs were grouped using DBSCAN, and TCRdist sequence similarity was added for clustering within HLA-allele-positive subsets. Repertoires with fewer than 30,000 or more than 120,000 public chains were left out of co-occurrence clustering, as were four to six repertoires with anomalous nucleotide sharing. The table comes from immuneACCESS by way of TCRdb, which keeps in-frame sequences with V and J called. Part of the clones is missing from these tables; in studies checked, under half for an unresolved V gene and the rest for unknown reasons. D and trimming were read from the DNA, whereas the V and J calls and clone size are those reported in that table. This sample gives 130,000 or so clones in total; 77% of them show up just once. In total, the top ten clones hold roughly 6% of the sample.

The cohort consisted of fewer than 700 healthy bone marrow donors. At the time of sampling, every cohort member was nominally healthy, though immune exposures that went unrecorded were likely present. The donor was CMV seropositive and was included in the group of some 290 seropositive cohort members. Each donor provided a peripheral blood sample, and peripheral blood mononuclear cells were used for TCR beta sequencing. Genomic DNA extraction from the blood cell samples was performed with the Qiagen DNeasy Blood Extraction Kit. The sequencing sample was made of PBMCs. This clonotype was obtained from a man aged 18 to 29 in good health and CMV-seropositive.

CDR3 region: CASSPQQIMNTEAFF. In nucleotides, the sequence is TGTGCCAGCTCACCTCAACAGATTATGAACACTGAAGCTTTCTTT. The chain uses TRBV18 and TRBJ1-1, with the D segment identity uncertain. The cysteine opens and the phenylalanine closes a CDR3 of 15 amino acids. CDR3 DNA only is kept here, 45 bases in frame from base 1. V loses 3 bases, J loses 0 bases, and the germline ends lie 11 bases apart. Looking up the germline V gene yields CDR1 KGHSH and CDR2 LQKENI.